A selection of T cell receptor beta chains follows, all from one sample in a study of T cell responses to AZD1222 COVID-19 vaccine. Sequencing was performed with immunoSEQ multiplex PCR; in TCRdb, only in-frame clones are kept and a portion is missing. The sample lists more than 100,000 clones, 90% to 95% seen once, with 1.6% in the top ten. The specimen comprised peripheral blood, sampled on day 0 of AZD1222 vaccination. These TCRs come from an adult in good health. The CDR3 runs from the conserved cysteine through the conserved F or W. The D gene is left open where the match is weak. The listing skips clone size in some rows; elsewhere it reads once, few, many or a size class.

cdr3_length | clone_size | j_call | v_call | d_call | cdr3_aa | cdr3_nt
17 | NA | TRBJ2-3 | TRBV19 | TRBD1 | CASSFPAGGPSTDTQYF | TGTGCCAGTAGTTTCCCTGCAGGGGGCCCGAGCACAGATACGCAGTATTTT
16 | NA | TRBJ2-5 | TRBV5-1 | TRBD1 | CASSLGFGTEQETQYF | TGCGCCAGCAGCTTGGGTTTTGGGACAGAGCAAGAGACCCAGTACTTC
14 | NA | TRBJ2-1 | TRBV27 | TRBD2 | CASSGLAATTEQFF | TGTGCCAGCAGTGGACTAGCGGCCACAACTGAGCAGTTCTTC
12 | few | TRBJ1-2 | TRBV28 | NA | CASMGPRYGYTF | TGTGCCAGCATGGGACCAAGGTATGGCTACACCTTC
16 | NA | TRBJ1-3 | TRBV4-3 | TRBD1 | CASSQGGRQGRNTIYF | TGCGCCAGCAGCCAAGGCGGTAGACAGGGTAGAAACACCATATATTTT
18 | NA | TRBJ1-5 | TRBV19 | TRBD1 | CASSIWGQGLYSNQPQHF | TGTGCCAGTAGTATTTGGGGACAGGGACTTTATAGCAATCAGCCCCAGCATTTT
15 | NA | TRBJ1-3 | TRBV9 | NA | CASSAGGGLGNTIYF | TGTGCCAGCAGCGCGGGGGGAGGCCTTGGAAACACCATATATTTT
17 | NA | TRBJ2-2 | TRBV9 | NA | CASSVALGSRWTGELFF | TGTGCCAGCAGCGTAGCCCTTGGGTCCCGGTGGACCGGGGAGCTGTTTTTT
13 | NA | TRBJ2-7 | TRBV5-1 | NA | CASSFDRGWEQYF | TGCGCCAGCTCCTTTGATCGGGGATGGGAGCAGTACTTC
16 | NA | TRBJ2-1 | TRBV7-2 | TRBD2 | CASSYLGDYVYNEQFF | TGTGCCAGCAGCTACCTCGGGGACTACGTATACAATGAGCAGTTCTTC
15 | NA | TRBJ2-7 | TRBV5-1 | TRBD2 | CASSLGAGVSTEQYF | TGCGCCAGCAGCTTGGGAGCGGGGGTCTCTACCGAGCAGTACTTC
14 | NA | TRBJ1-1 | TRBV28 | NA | CASTSDFQGTEAFF | TGTGCCAGCACCTCAGATTTTCAGGGCACTGAAGCTTTCTTT
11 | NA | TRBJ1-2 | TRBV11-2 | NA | CASSYGYGYTF | TGTGCCAGCAGTTATGGCTATGGCTACACCTTC
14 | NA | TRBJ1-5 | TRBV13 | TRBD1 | CASSHRQGGQPQHF | TGTGCCAGCAGCCACCGACAGGGGGGTCAGCCCCAGCATTTT
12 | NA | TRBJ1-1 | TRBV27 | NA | CAPLEMNTEAFF | TGTGCCCCTCTAGAAATGAACACTGAAGCTTTCTTT
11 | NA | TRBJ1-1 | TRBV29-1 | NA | CSAVTDTEAFF | TGCAGCGCCGTGACAGACACTGAAGCTTTCTTT
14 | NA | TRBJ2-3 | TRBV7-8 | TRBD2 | CASSLTTGGDTQYF | TGTGCCAGCAGCTTAACGACGGGGGGGGATACGCAGTATTTT
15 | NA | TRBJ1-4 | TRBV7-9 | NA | CASSSNQGNNEKLFF | TGTGCCAGCAGCTCCAACCAGGGAAACAATGAAAAACTGTTTTTT
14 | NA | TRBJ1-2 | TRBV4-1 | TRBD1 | CASSQDGGGDGYTF | TGCGCCAGCAGCCAAGATGGAGGGGGCGATGGCTACACCTTC
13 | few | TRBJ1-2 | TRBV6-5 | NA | CASSSRDLYGYTF | TGTGCCAGCAGTAGCCGGGACCTCTATGGCTACACCTTC
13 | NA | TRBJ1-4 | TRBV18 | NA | CASSRATNEKLFF | TGTGCCAGCTCGAGGGCGACTAATGAAAAACTGTTTTTT
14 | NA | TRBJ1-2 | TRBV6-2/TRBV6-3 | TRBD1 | CASSTADRVYGYTF | TGTGCCAGCAGTACCGCGGACAGGGTTTATGGCTACACCTTC
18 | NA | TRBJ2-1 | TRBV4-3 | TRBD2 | CASSHLADGAGDYNEQFF | TGCGCCAGCAGCCATTTGGCAGATGGAGCGGGAGACTACAATGAGCAGTTCTTC
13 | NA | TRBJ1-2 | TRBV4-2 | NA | CASSQDRIYGYTF | TGTGCCAGCAGCCAAGATCGCATTTATGGCTACACCTTC